The rows below give T cell receptor beta chains drawn from one sample of a study of blood T cell repertoires in COVID-19. Clones were read by immunoSEQ multiplex PCR, and TCRdb kept only the in-frame ones, dropping some. The sample has roughly 120,000 clones, roughly nine tenths seen once; the top ten hold about 1.9%. Input material: peripheral blood. The origin of the receptors is a human donor with active COVID-19. The donor label of this sample is uncertain. Both conserved end residues are part of each CDR3. D genes are given only for firm matches. Clone size is given for some rows only: seen once, a few or many times, or a class if the clone is expanded.

abundance	d_gene	j_gene	v_gene	CDR3aa	CDR3nt
once	TRBD1	TRBJ1-4	TRBV3-1/TRBV3-2	CASSHLQGQGGEKLFF	TGTGCCAGCAGCCACCTACAGGGACAGGGTGGAGAAAAACTGTTTTTT
NA	NA	TRBJ2-5	TRBV9	CASSVAPTEQETQYF	TGTGCCAGCAGCGTAGCTCCGACAGAACAAGAGACCCAGTACTTC
NA	NA	TRBJ1-3	TRBV19	CASSPGSSGNTIYF	TGTGCCAGTAGCCCCGGTAGCTCTGGAAACACCATATATTTT
NA	NA	TRBJ1-2	TRBV9	CASSADGQLYGYTF	TGTGCCAGCAGCGCCGACGGACAGCTATATGGCTACACCTTC
NA	NA	TRBJ2-7	TRBV5-4	CASSLSSGLSYEQYF	TGTGCCAGCAGCCTAAGTTCAGGGCTATCCTACGAGCAGTACTTC
NA	TRBD1	TRBJ2-2	TRBV11-2	CASRQKPGDRGRNTGELFF	TGTGCCAGCAGACAAAAACCGGGGGACAGGGGAAGGAACACCGGGGAGCTGTTTTTT
NA	TRBD1	TRBJ2-7	TRBV27	CASSWGQTYEQYF	TGTGCCAGCAGCTGGGGACAGACCTACGAGCAGTACTTC
NA	NA	TRBJ1-2	TRBV5-1	CASSLESGLFGYTF	TGCGCCAGCAGCTTGGAGTCAGGGTTGTTCGGCTACACCTTC
NA	TRBD2	TRBJ2-1	TRBV7-9	CASSILAGYEQFF	TGTGCCAGCAGCATATTAGCGGGGTATGAGCAGTTCTTC
NA	NA	TRBJ2-7	TRBV28	CAYSRGAGELKYAGKGEQYF	TGTGCCTACTCCCGGGGGGCAGGCGAACTAAAATATGCAGGGAAGGGCGAGCAGTACTTC
once	NA	TRBJ1-5	TRBV30	CAWSVDSLNQPQHF	TGTGCCTGGAGTGTAGACAGCCTGAATCAGCCCCAGCATTTT
NA	NA	TRBJ2-7	TRBV11-2	CASSWGRTYEQYF	TGTGCCAGCAGCTGGGGGCGGACCTACGAGCAGTACTTC
NA	TRBD1	TRBJ1-1	TRBV6-5	CASRGGQGAPFEAFF	TGTGCCAGCAGAGGCGGACAGGGGGCCCCCTTTGAAGCTTTCTTT
few	TRBD1	TRBJ1-2	TRBV30	CAWSEGTGAGYTF	TGTGCCTGGAGCGAAGGGACAGGGGCTGGCTACACCTTC
NA	TRBD1	TRBJ2-5	TRBV7-2	CASSSRTGSGPQETQYF	TGTGCCAGCAGCTCCAGGACAGGATCCGGACCCCAAGAGACCCAGTACTTC
NA	TRBD1	TRBJ1-5	TRBV7-2	CASSTDRDRSQPQHF	TGTGCCAGCAGTACTGACCGGGACAGAAGTCAGCCCCAGCATTTT
NA	TRBD2	TRBJ2-7	TRBV5-4	CASSFRGGIYEQYF	TGTGCCAGCAGCTTCCGCGGGGGGATCTACGAGCAGTACTTC
NA	NA	TRBJ1-2	TRBV3-1/TRBV3-2	CASSLRQAVGYGYTF	TGTGCCAGCAGCCTACGACAGGCGGTTGGCTATGGCTACACCTTC
NA	TRBD1	TRBJ1-5	TRBV27	CASSHRGRGNQPQHF	TGTGCCAGCAGCCACAGGGGACGGGGCAATCAGCCCCAGCATTTT
NA	NA	TRBJ2-3	TRBV4-1	CASSQDEAGTQYF	TGCGCCAGCAGCCAAGATGAAGCAGGTACGCAGTATTTT
NA	TRBD1	TRBJ2-7	TRBV7-2	CASGSGTGDPYEQYF	TGTGCCAGCGGCTCAGGGACAGGGGATCCCTACGAGCAGTACTTC
NA	TRBD2	TRBJ2-1	TRBV9	CASSPNRASGHNEQFF	TGTGCCAGCAGCCCTAATCGGGCTAGCGGTCACAATGAGCAGTTCTTC
NA	TRBD2	TRBJ2-2	TRBV4-2	CASSQGLSLAGDLGDTGELFF	TGTGCCAGCAGCCAAGGTTTATCCCTAGCGGGGGACTTAGGGGACACCGGGGAGCTGTTTTTT
NA	NA	TRBJ2-7	TRBV27	CASSLKGNEQYF	TGTGCCAGCAGTTTAAAGGGGAACGAGCAGTACTTC
NA	TRBD1	TRBJ1-6	TRBV6-6	CASSPRLTGGTGSNSPLHF	TGTGCCAGCAGTCCAAGACTAACCGGCGGGACAGGGTCTAATTCACCCCTCCACTTT
NA	TRBD2	TRBJ2-7	TRBV7-2	CASSSGLAGGADLEQYF	TGTGCCAGCTCGTCGGGGCTAGCGGGGGGCGCAGATTTAGAGCAGTACTTC
once	TRBD1	TRBJ2-7	TRBV6-5	CASSDSGTGAYEQYF	TGTGCCAGCAGCGACTCCGGGACAGGGGCCTACGAGCAGTACTTC
once	NA	TRBJ1-2	TRBV7-9	CASSLYTF	TGTGCCAGCAGCCTTTACACCTTC
few	TRBD1	TRBJ2-7	TRBV27	CASSPRQGSPYEQYF	TGTGCCAGCAGTCCCCGACAGGGATCACCCTACGAGCAGTACTTC
NA	NA	TRBJ2-7	TRBV7-9	CASSLTTHGYEQYF	TGTGCCAGCAGCTTAACGACACACGGCTACGAGCAGTACTTC
NA	TRBD1	TRBJ2-5	TRBV24-1	CATSGGDRGQETQYF	TGTGCCACCAGCGGGGGGGACAGGGGACAAGAGACCCAGTACTTC
NA	TRBD1	TRBJ1-6	TRBV27	CASSLRGGVSPLHF	TGTGCCAGCAGTTTACGAGGGGGCGTTTCACCCCTCCACTTT
NA	TRBD2	TRBJ2-5	TRBV6-2/TRBV6-3	CASSQLAGDFQETQYF	TGTGCCAGCAGCCAACTAGCGGGGGATTTCCAAGAGACCCAGTACTTC
NA	TRBD2	TRBJ2-2	TRBV4-3	CASSQPLAGGFSANTGELFF	TGCGCCAGCAGCCAACCACTAGCGGGGGGGTTTTCCGCGAACACCGGGGAGCTGTTTTTT
NA	NA	TRBJ1-1	TRBV6-1	CASSELGRVGTEAFF	TGTGCCAGCAGTGAACTTGGCAGGGTCGGCACTGAAGCTTTCTTT
NA	TRBD1	TRBJ2-7	TRBV10-3	CATGTGGSYEQYF	TGTGCCACGGGGACAGGGGGCTCCTACGAGCAGTACTTC
NA	NA	TRBJ1-3	TRBV14	CASSSTPPSGNTIYF	TGTGCCAGCAGCTCAACACCGCCCTCTGGAAACACCATATATTTT
NA	TRBD2	TRBJ2-5	TRBV7-9	CASSLPQRGPSQTQYF	TGTGCCAGCAGCTTACCGCAGCGGGGACCTTCGCAGACCCAGTACTTC
NA	TRBD1	TRBJ1-6	TRBV2	CASRHRGLENSPLHF	TGTGCCAGCAGGCACAGGGGGCTGGAGAATTCACCCCTCCACTTT
NA	NA	TRBJ2-3	TRBV7-2	CASSLALASGTDTQYF	TGTGCCAGCAGCTTAGCTCTGGCCTCCGGCACAGATACGCAGTATTTT
NA	NA	TRBJ2-7	TRBV15	CATSRETTRVYEQYF	TGTGCCACCAGCAGAGAAACTACGAGGGTTTACGAGCAGTACTTC